This T cell receptor beta chain derives from a study of early T cells in non-severe SARS-CoV-2 infection. Study information: Chains were unpaired, as sequencing was done on bulk RNA from unsorted whole blood.

Attached unique molecular identifiers marked individual cDNA molecules. MiXCR, applied by TCRdb to the 5' RACE reads, yields one record per CDR3 protein. The repertoire holds tens of thousands of distinct CDR3 sequences, with 5% to 5.5% as singletons. This clonotype was seen ten or more times. Its cognate antigen is unknown. The CDR3 loop spans 14 amino acids. The V segment lost 0 bases and the J segment 5 bases; nucleotides outside the gene matches: 4. CDR1 and CDR2 (germline): SGHKS, YYEKEE (reference sequence). General study points: In VDJdb matching, anti-spike CD8 responses were favored while private and CD4 specificities went missing.

The chain joins TRBV5-5 to TRBJ1-2; TRBD1 matches 7 bases. This receptor was identified in an adult who was a healthcare worker with PCR-confirmed SARS-CoV-2 infection or an uninfected control (not recorded which). Here the sequenced sample was whole blood, taken at baseline. The CDR3 DNA follows: TGTGCCAGCAGCTTGGGGACAGGAGATTATGGCTACACCTTC. Amino acid sequence: CASSLGTGDYGYTF.